One sample yielded the 11 T cell receptor beta chains listed below, sequenced in a study of T cell changes during pregnancy in multiple sclerosis. Assay: immunoSEQ multiplex PCR; the TCRdb copy retains only in-frame clones and omits some. Among fewer than 90,000 clones listed, approximately 92% were seen once. The specimen was peripheral blood, collected in the third trimester of pregnancy. All receptors derive from a female donor in good health, enrolled as a control in a pregnancy study.

The chain employs TRBV7-8 and TRBJ2-7; TRBD2 matches at 12 bases. Germline CDR1 reads SGHVS; CDR2 reads FQNEAQ. This CDR3 has 14 residues. V shed 5 bases and J 2 bases; nucleotides not matched to a gene: 1. This chain's CDR3 is CASSPSGRAYEQYF. The CDR3 DNA is TGTGCCAGCAGCCCTAGCGGGAGGGCCTACGAGCAGTACTTC.

The chain joins TRBV28 to TRBJ2-7; maybe TRBD1 (5 bases). Trimming took off 1 base at V and 4 bases at J, with 11 bases between the two ends. The CDR3 extends over 14 amino acids. Germline-derived CDR1 and CDR2 are MDHEN and SYDVKM. The CDR3 region has the DNA TGTGCCAGCAGTTTATCCCCAGGGCTGTACGAGCAGTACTTC. Its protein is CASSLSPGLYEQYF.

The chain combines TRBV4-1 with TRBJ2-2, with 12 bases lining up with TRBD2. The CDR3 sequence is 17 residues long. CDR1 is MGHRA and CDR2 is YSYEKL in the germline V gene. V lost 1 base, J lost 5 bases, and 5 bases stayed unmatched. In DNA, the CDR3 is TGCGCCAGCAGCCAAGTGGGGCTAGCGGGGGGGACCGGGGAGCTGTTTTTT. Protein sequence: CASSQVGLAGGTGELFF.

The J gene is TRBJ1-2, the V gene TRBV10-3; no definite D call. The germline CDR1 and CDR2 sequences are ENHRY and SYGVKD. CDR3 size: 15 residues. The V end was cut by 2 bases, the J end by 2 bases, with 12 bases between. The CDR3 bases are TGTGCCATCAGTGAGACTACGGGAAGAAACTATGGCTACACCTTC. Protein sequence: CAISETTGRNYGYTF.

The chain employs TRBV5-1 and TRBJ2-1; 9 bases fit TRBD1. The CDR3 is 18 amino acids. Per the germline V gene, CDR1 is SGHRS and CDR2 is YFSETQ. V lost 1 base to trimming and J lost 6 bases; unmatched junction nucleotides: 14. The CDR3 region has the DNA TGCGCCAGCAGCTTGAGGTCCCTCAGGACAGGGGCTGCCAATGAGCAGTTCTTC. Its translation is CASSLRSLRTGAANEQFF.

This clone was picked up one time. The chain carries TRBV27 and TRBJ2-7, with 7 bases aligning to TRBD2. This CDR3 has 16 amino acids. Trimming took 6 bases from V and 3 from J; bases not matched to a gene: 14. The V gene's germline CDR1 is MNHEY and CDR2 SMNVEV (reference sequence). CDR3 sequence (DNA): TGTGCCAGCAGCCGGAGAAGTCTGCCGGGGGGCTACGAGCAGTACTTC. It codes for CASSRRSLPGGYEQYF.

This chain joins TRBV27 and TRBJ2-3; weak D call: TRBD2 (5 bases). CDR1 MNHEY and CDR2 SMNVEV come from the germline V gene (reference sequence). The CDR3 covers 13 residues. V lost 2 bases and J 4 bases, leaving 7 bases between the germline ends. Here the CDR3 reads CASSLERADTQYF. DNA for the CDR3: TGTGCCAGCAGTTTAGAGAGGGCAGATACGCAGTATTTT.

The chain is built from TRBV23-1 and TRBJ1-5; TRBD1 might be the D (6 bases). TRBV23-1 counts as an open reading frame of uncertain function. With 7 bases removed from V and 7 bases from J, the gap between germline ends came to 26 bases. The CDR3 spans 17 residues. The CDR3 nucleotides are TGCGCCAGCACGAACAAAAGGACAGTTCGGTTTGAGCAGCCCCAGCATTTT. It is translated as CASTNKRTVRFEQPQHF.

This clone is a singleton in its sample. This chain uses TRBV27 with TRBJ2-2, with 8 bases that match TRBD2. Germline trimming cut 6 bases from V and 4 bases from J; bases unmatched to any gene: 10. This CDR3 is 16 amino acids long. The germline V gene encodes CDR1 MNHEY and CDR2 SMNVEV (reference sequence). CDR3 sequence reads: CASRPPSGGTTGELFF. CDR3 coding DNA: TGTGCCAGCAGGCCCCCCTCGGGAGGGACCACCGGGGAGCTGTTTTTT.

This clone was recorded once. The chain uses TRBV5-4 and TRBJ2-7, with D possibly matching TRBD2 (6 bases). Germline lookup yields CDR1 SGHNT and CDR2 YYREEE (reference sequence). The CDR3 loop spans 15 amino acids. V dropped 2 bases and J dropped 2 bases, with 14 bases sitting between them. The CDR3 nucleotides read TGTGCCAGCAGCTTAATCGGGACTTCCCCCTACGAGCAGTACTTC. Amino acid sequence: CASSLIGTSPYEQYF.

This chain uses TRBV5-6 with TRBJ2-3, with 7 bases aligning to TRBD2. Germline V gives CDR1 SGHDT, CDR2 YYEEEE. The CDR3 runs to 15 residues. Trimming at V came to 2 bases and at J to 5 bases, leaving 8 bases not matched to a gene. CDR3 DNA: TGTGCCAGCAGCTTTAAGCGGGGCAAGATAGATACGCAGTATTTT. Encoded protein: CASSFKRGKIDTQYF.